One sample yielded the 20 T cell receptor beta chains listed below, sequenced in a study of CD8+CD57+ T cells in acquired aplastic anemia. An expansion of CD8+CD57+ cells by flow cytometry had been shown in patients chosen for sequencing. Profiles of TCR beta VDJ and CDR3 were generated from a genomic DNA template. In TCRdb, the reads were re-called with MiXCR into one record per CDR3 protein. This sample carries under 350,000 distinct CDR3 sequences, approximately 58% of them seen once, and the ten largest clones take around 1.2%. Sequencing input: sorted CD4+, CD8+, or CD8+CD57+ T cells (not recorded which) from PBMCs. The receptors here all came from a human donor with aplastic anemia.

This clonotype was counted between two and nine times. This chain connects TRBV5-1 to TRBJ2-7; TRBD1 agrees at 7 bases. Trimming at V came to 3 bases and at J to 6 bases, leaving 3 bases not matched to a gene. Germline V CDR1 and CDR2: SGHRS, YFSETQ. This CDR3 comprises 12 residues. CDR3 amino acids: CASSWTGPEQYF. CDR3 nucleotide sequence: TGCGCCAGCAGCTGGACAGGACCCGAGCAGTACTTC.

In its sample, this clonotype was seen a few times. The rearrangement joins TRBV29-1 to TRBJ2-1; maybe TRBD2 (6 bases). The CDR3 extends over 11 amino acids. CDR1 and CDR2 from the germline V gene are SQVTM and ANQGSEA. Trimming pared 0 bases from V and 12 bases from J, leaving 9 bases between. CDR3 residues: CSVEEAEGQFF. In nucleotides, the CDR3 is TGCAGCGTTGAAGAAGCGGAGGGGCAGTTCTTC.

This clonotype has more than one count but fewer than ten. V and J are TRBV6-4 and TRBJ1-6; D gene unclear. From germline, CDR1 is MRHNA and CDR2 SNTAGT. The CDR3 is made up of 13 amino acids. The V end lost 4 bases, the J end lost 9 bases, and 10 bases lay between the germline ends. CDR3 DNA: TGTGCCAGCAGTGTCGAACCGGGTTCACCCCTCCACTTT. It encodes CASSVEPGSPLHF.

As to this clonotype: This may stem from a read error, because a much larger clone lies one nucleotide away. This likely comes from a read error, as the CDR3 has no conserved phenylalanine or tryptophan at its end. The chain links TRBV19 to TRBJ1-3, with D uncertain. The CDR3 has 13 amino acids. Trimming shortened V by 6 bases and J by 2 bases, and 8 bases separated the two germline ends. Germline V CDR1 and CDR2: LNHDA, SQIVND (reference sequence). CDR3 in amino acids: CASSLMAGNTIYS. DNA of the CDR3: TGTGCCAGTAGCCTTATGGCTGGAAACACCATATATTCT.

This clonotype was detected only once. The rearrangement uses TRBV5-1 and TRBJ2-1; D uncertain. Germline values: CDR1 SGHRS, CDR2 YFSETQ. This CDR3 is built from 14 residues. V was clipped by 0 bases and J by 5 bases, with 9 bases between them. CDR3 loop: CASSLGTANNEQFF. The CDR3 DNA sequence: TGCGCCAGCAGCTTGGGGACGGCTAACAATGAGCAGTTCTTC.

For this clonotype: Germline is not matched at one junction end, which may reflect a read error. This chain uses TRBV9 with TRBJ2-7; 7 nucleotides match TRBD1. Per the germline V gene, CDR1 is SGDLS and CDR2 is YYNGEE. The CDR3 is 14 amino acids. The CDR3 DNA sequence: TGCGCCAGCAGCTTCCGGGACAGACCCTACGAGCAGTACTTC. This codes for CASSFRDRPYEQYF. The variable domain in full, with the rest retrieved from reference TRBV9 and TRBJ2-7, is DSGVTQTPKHLITATGQRVTLRCSPRSGDLSVYWYQQSLDQGLQFLIQYYNGEERAKGNILERFSAQQFPDLHSELNLSSLELGDSALYFCASSFRDRPYEQYFGPGTRLTVT.

In its sample, this clonotype was seen once. This chain connects TRBV7-3 to TRBJ1-1; D is unresolved. Trimming removed 2 bases from V and 1 base from J, with 5 bases in between. CDR1 SGHTA and CDR2 FQGTGA come from the germline V gene. The CDR3 consists of 13 residues. In nucleotides, the CDR3 is TGTGCCAGCAGCTTACCCGCGAACACTGAAGCTTTCTTT. Protein: CASSLPANTEAFF.

The V call is TRBV7-3, the J call TRBJ2-1; 10 bases match TRBD2. The CDR3 runs 14 residues. Germline CDR1 and CDR2: SGHTA and FQGTGA. V shed 7 bases and J 3 bases; nucleotides not matched to a gene: 3. The CDR3 is CASTERGGYNEQFF. The CDR3 DNA sequence: TGTGCCAGCACGGAGCGGGGGGGCTACAATGAGCAGTTCTTC.

This clonotype was seen a few times. The chain couples TRBV5-4 to TRBJ2-7; tentatively, D is TRBD2 (5 bases). V gave up 4 bases and J gave up 4 bases, with 12 bases separating them. There are 13 residues in the CDR3. Germline loops: CDR1 SGHNT, CDR2 YYREEE (reference sequence). DNA of the CDR3: TGTGCCAGCAGCGCGGGCCAAACGTACGAGCAGTACTTC. Translating it yields CASSAGQTYEQYF.

The gene calls are TRBV7-3 and TRBJ2-2; possibly TRBD2 for D (6 bases). CDR3 length: 15 residues. Germline loops: CDR1 SGHTA, CDR2 FQGTGA. V was pared by 7 bases and J by 3 bases, with 15 bases between. CDR3 bases: TGTGCCAGCACCCCGGCGGGACCCGACACCGGGGAGCTGTTTTTT. Protein product: CASTPAGPDTGELFF.

This clonotype was seen ten or more times. The rearrangement joins TRBV5-1 to TRBJ2-7; no clear D. The V gene's germline CDR1 is SGHRS and CDR2 YFSETQ. Trimming shortened V by 5 bases and J by 5 bases, and 11 bases separated the two germline ends. The CDR3 length is 12 residues. The CDR3 here is CASSHGSHEQYF. The CDR3 DNA reads TGCGCCAGCAGTCATGGGTCACACGAGCAGTACTTC. Variable domain in full (rest from reference TRBV5-1 and TRBJ2-7): KAGVTQTPRYLIKTRGQQVTLSCSPISGHRSVSWYQQTPGQGLQFLFEYFSETQRNKGNFPGRFSGRQFSNSRSEMNVSTLELGDSALYLCASSHGSHEQYFGPGTRLTVT.

The J gene is TRBJ2-3, the V gene TRBV12-3 or TRBV12-4; the match to TRBD2 covers 15 bases. The ends lost 5 bases at V and 3 bases at J; junction bases unmatched: 6. The CDR3 runs to 17 residues. This CDR3 reads CASSPRGLAGGTDTQYF. In DNA, the CDR3 is TGTGCCAGCAGTCCCCGGGGACTAGCGGGAGGAACAGATACGCAGTATTTT.

For this clonotype: An end of the junction does not agree with germline; a read error may underlie this. The chain links TRBV2 to TRBJ2-1; the match to TRBD2 covers 16 bases. Germline lookup yields CDR1 SNHLY and CDR2 FYNNEI. The CDR3 runs 16 residues. CDR3 DNA: TGTGCCAGCAGGGAAGGGACTAGCGGGAGGGTTGGTGAGCAGTTCTTC. It is translated as CASREGTSGRVGEQFF.

This clonotype was seen repeatedly, ten times or more. The chain combines TRBV27 with TRBJ2-7, with a tentative D call TRBD1 (5 bases). CDR3 length: 15 residues. The germline CDR1 and CDR2 sequences are MNHEY and SMNVEV (reference sequence). The V end lost 5 bases, the J end lost 2 bases, and 16 bases lay between the germline ends. CDR3 sequence: CASSQRAQGTYEQYF. The CDR3 DNA is TGTGCCAGCAGTCAAAGGGCCCAGGGAACCTACGAGCAGTACTTC.

The chain has TRBV2 and TRBJ2-3; D might be TRBD1 (5 bases). The V and J ends lost 4 bases and 3 bases respectively, with 8 bases between them. CDR3 length equals 13 residues. Germline V gene sequence: CDR1 SNHLY, CDR2 FYNNEI. As DNA, the CDR3 is TGTGCCAGCAGTGGACAGTGGACAGATACGCAGTATTTT. It specifies CASSGQWTDTQYF.

The chain recombines TRBV7-3 with TRBJ2-5, with 8 nucleotides matching TRBD2. The germline V gene has CDR1 SGHTA and CDR2 FQGTGA. CDR3 length: 15 amino acids. J lost 4 bases, V lost 5 bases, and 9 bases had no gene match. The CDR3 nucleotides read TGTGCCAGCAGCCCACTAGCGGCCCCCGTAGAGACCCAGTACTTC. Translating it yields CASSPLAAPVETQYF.

The chain carries TRBV29-1 and TRBJ1-2; D remains ambiguous. The CDR3 sequence is 13 residues long. Germline V CDR1 and CDR2: SQVTM, ANQGSEA. Trimming removed 2 bases from V and 2 bases from J, with 9 bases in between. For the CDR3, the DNA is TGCAGCGTTGAATGGGCAAACAACTATGGCTACACCTTC. This sequence encodes CSVEWANNYGYTF.

The sample holds many counts of this clonotype. V gene TRBV10-3 combines with J gene TRBJ2-5; 14 bases are a match to TRBD2. Trimming took 6 bases from V and 5 from J; bases not matched to a gene: 5. CDR1 and CDR2 from the germline V gene are ENHRY and SYGVKD. CDR3 size: 15 residues. CDR3 DNA: TGTGCCATCAGCCGGGGACTAGCGGGAGTGGAGACCCAGTACTTC. Residues: CAISRGLAGVETQYF.

Remarks on this clonotype: One base away lies a much larger clone, so this may be a sequencing read error. The genes are TRBV3-1 and TRBJ1-1; a weak D match, TRBD1 (6 bases). This CDR3 spans 13 amino acids. The germline V and J ends were trimmed by 11 bases and 6 bases, with 19 bases remaining between them. Germline V gives CDR1 LGHDT, CDR2 YNNKEL (reference sequence). DNA for the CDR3: TGTGCCGGCACTAACACGGGGGCCGCTGAAGCTTTCTTT. This gives the protein CAGTNTGAAEAFF.

This clonotype was seen more than once but under ten times. V is TRBV19 and J is TRBJ2-5; the match to TRBD2 covers 7 bases. J lost 2 bases, V lost 7 bases, and 4 bases had no gene match. CDR1 and CDR2 from the germline V gene are LNHDA and SQIVND (reference sequence). This CDR3 contains 13 residues. The CDR3 protein is CASMERGQETQYF. For the CDR3, the DNA is TGTGCCAGTATGGAGCGGGGACAAGAGACCCAGTACTTC.